This T cell receptor (beta chain) was obtained from a study of shared clonotypes between healthy human individuals. Findings and limits, study-wide: In a handful of donors, about 5% of naive CD4 clonotypes appeared in common. An expected dependence of interdonor clonotype sharing on sequencing depth was noted.

Each subset's genomic DNA was split evenly across several immunoSEQ plates. Source study methods: There were no quality scores in the junction-only immunoSEQ sequences, so filtering differed. The method was immunoSEQ multiplex PCR; TCRdb's version includes in-frame clones alone and lacks a portion of them. V and J calls and clone size are as listed in that table; D and trimming were resolved from the DNA. The sample lists fewer than 1.6 million clones, 98% occurring once. A note on this clone: Its antigen is as yet unknown.

This CDR3 contains 15 residues. Germline CDR1 is SEHNR and CDR2 is FQNEAQ (reference sequence). Deletions cut 7 bases from V and 1 base from J, with 15 bases between. Source material: naive CD4+ T cells sorted from blood. Subset: CD45RA+ positively selected. The sequence derives from a man in his thirties or forties in good health. This chain joins TRBV7-9 and TRBJ2-3; D ambiguous. The CDR3, as DNA: TGTGCCAGCACCAGCACTTTTACTCGCACAGATACGCAGTATTTT. This sequence encodes CASTSTFTRTDTQYF.